This entry concerns a single TCR beta chain. There is no known antigen for this receptor. No base quality information exists; no much larger clone differs at one position. This sample was included in a study of blood T cell repertoires in COVID-19 (dated by TCRdb to 2018 to 2021). A note on the overall study: Samples from collaborators originated in the United States, Italy and Spain and spanned both the acute and convalescent phases of COVID-19. The material from the prospective study consisted of cDNA or gDNA derived from T cells, B-cell-depleted T cells, or PBMCs. The dataset comprised deeply sampled blood TCRbeta repertoires from subjects exposed to, actively infected with, or recovered from COVID-19. The repertoires were made available in a free public database intended to serve as a resource for research on the immune response to SARS-CoV-2. Samples came from the ongoing ImmuneRACE study (first 160 participants) plus 1,254 subjects from 6 global collaborators. The sample metadata nearly always contained a de-identified subject ID, COVID-19 status, age in years and sex. HLA class I and class II types, where available, came from metadata supplied by the sample provider rather than from assay-based typing. What the research found in general, with its limitations: The amount of clinical and demographic metadata varied by source and participant and was provided uncurated.

There are 14 amino acids in the CDR3, from cysteine to phenylalanine inclusive. Only the CDR3 part of the read is kept: 42 bases, read in frame from the first base. The junction shows trimming of 5 bases on V and 1 base on J, plus 11 bases between the germline ends. In the germline V gene, CDR1 corresponds to MNHEY and CDR2 to SVGEGT. TCRbeta CDR3 regions were amplified from genomic DNA by means of the immunoSEQ Assay, a bias-controlled multiplex PCR. The authors' pipeline ran thus. Within the assay, amplification of reference gene primers was used to estimate how many nucleated cells each sample contained. To quantify the absolute abundance of each unique TCRbeta CDR3 rearrangement, sequence reads were collapsed and filtered. Productive Simpson clonality was computed per sample as the square root of Simpson's diversity index over productive rearrangements. Drawn from immuneACCESS, this table holds only the in-frame rearrangements with V and J called that TCRdb kept. Clones are partly lost; checked studies trace under half to an unresolved V gene and leave the rest unexplained. V and J calls and clone size are those listed in that table; D and trimming were worked out from the DNA. The sample includes about 250,000 clones, with about 90% observed a single time. Clones ranked in the top ten supply less than 4.5% of the sample.

Participants in the prospective study were aged about 18 to 100 years, lived in 24 United States geographic areas, and enrolled through a virtual design. Cohort assignment in the prospective study relied on participant-reported clinical history from a screening survey and a study questionnaire. Each participant in the prospective study had whole blood, serum and a nasopharyngeal or oropharyngeal swab collected by mobile phlebotomists. Prospective study participants could optionally give additional blood draws and questionnaires over an approximately 2-month period. Blood samples from the prospective study were shipped frozen or at room temperature prior to DNA extraction.

Material for sequencing was PBMCs or T cells enriched from blood (not recorded which). The chain uses TRBV6-2 or TRBV6-3 and TRBJ1-1, with TRBD1 tentatively as D gene (6 bases match). This TCR was recovered from a woman aged 25 to 39 with acute COVID-19. The DNA sequence is TGTGCCAGCAGTCCGCAGGGACAGAACACTGAAGCTTTCTTT. It codes for CASSPQGQNTEAFF.